This T cell receptor beta chain was sequenced in a study of shared clonotypes between healthy human individuals. The wider study: Serving as donors were a couple of women and three men, whose ages spanned 18 to 49. There were three CD4 naive, three CD4 memory, two CD8 naive and one CD8 memory plates per donor.

The study's findings and limits: Genetic and exposure-history diversity was limited by the few donors. Naive subsets generally exceeded memory subsets in estimated richness.

Comments on this clone: Antigen specificity is unknown.

This CDR3 is 16 amino acids long. With V trimmed by 2 bases and J by 4 bases, 7 bases remained unmatched. Looked up from germline, CDR1 is SGHRS and CDR2 is YFSETQ. TCRdb's table, derived via immunoSEQ multiplex PCR, lists solely in-frame clones and lacks some. The table includes 950,000 to 1,100,000 clones, around four fifths detected once. This sequence was found in a young man in good health. The V gene is TRBV5-1, the J gene TRBJ2-2, with 8 bases aligning to TRBD1. Sequencing input: memory CD4+ T cells sorted from blood. Subset defined: CD45RA-negative fraction. CDR3 loop: CASSLFSDRGTGELFF. The DNA of the CDR3 is TGCGCCAGCAGCTTATTCTCCGACAGGGGCACCGGGGAGCTGTTTTTT.